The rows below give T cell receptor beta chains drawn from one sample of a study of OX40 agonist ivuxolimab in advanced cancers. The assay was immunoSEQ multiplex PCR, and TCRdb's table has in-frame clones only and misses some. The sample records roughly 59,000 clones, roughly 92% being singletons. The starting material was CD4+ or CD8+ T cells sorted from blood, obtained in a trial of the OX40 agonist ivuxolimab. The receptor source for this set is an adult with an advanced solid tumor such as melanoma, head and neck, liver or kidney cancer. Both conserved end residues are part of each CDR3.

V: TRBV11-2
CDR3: CASSLMRDRGEKLFF

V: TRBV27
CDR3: CASSFGRGGNEQFF

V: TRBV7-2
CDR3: CASSLMASGPYEQYF

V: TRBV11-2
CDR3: CASSLDPGRHEQYF

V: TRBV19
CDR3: CASSGTAYEQYF

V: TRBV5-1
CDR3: CASSLEGGRAKNIQYF

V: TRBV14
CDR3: CASSQDYRSGSLTDTQYF

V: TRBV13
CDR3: CASSSGDRDYEQYF

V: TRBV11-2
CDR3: CASSQNVYEQYF

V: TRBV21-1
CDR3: CASSNSDCYEQYF

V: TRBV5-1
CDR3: CASSLRGGGTEAFF

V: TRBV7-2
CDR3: CASSTNSYEQYF

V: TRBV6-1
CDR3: CARTDTGGGYTF

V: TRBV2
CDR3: CATYSSGGIQETQYF

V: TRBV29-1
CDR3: CSVGLAGAGDTQYF

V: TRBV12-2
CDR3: CASRPSTSGSSDTQYF

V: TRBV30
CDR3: CAWSELGFNQPQHF

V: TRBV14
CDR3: CASSQDLSAGGSADTQYF

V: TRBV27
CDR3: CASSFGAPPYNEQFF

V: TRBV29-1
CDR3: CSVDTVKETQYF

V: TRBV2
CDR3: CASSETGTGELFF

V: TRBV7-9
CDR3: CASRPSSGVYDTQYF

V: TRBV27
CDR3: CASSLGTTGDEQYF

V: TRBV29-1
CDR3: CSVNDGTAINEKLFF

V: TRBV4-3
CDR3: CASSQGDQGVYEQYF

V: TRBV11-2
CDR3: CASSFPGQAGANVLTF

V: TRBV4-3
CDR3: CASSQSRDIPEAFF